This is a list of T cell receptor beta chains from one sample in a study of shared clonotypes between healthy human individuals. Sequenced by immunoSEQ multiplex PCR; TCRdb stores in-frame clones only, minus some. The table shows around 1,000,000 clones, with 70% to 85% occurring only once. Sequencing input: memory CD4+ T cells from PBMCs. The receptors here all came from a man aged 18 to 35 in good health. Some clones in this sample may be carry-over from other donors' samples. The CDR3 runs from the conserved cysteine through the conserved F or W. The D gene is left open where the match is weak. Size is stated for part of the rows, as once, few or many counts, or as a class when the clone is expanded.

v_call: TRBV7-9
j_call: TRBJ2-6
d_call: NA
cdr3_length: 18
clone_size: NA
cdr3_nt: TGTGCCAGCAGCGGGACCGGGACACTCCTCTCTGGGGCCAACGTCCTGACTTTC
cdr3_aa: CASSGTGTLLSGANVLTF

v_call: TRBV10-2
j_call: TRBJ2-2
d_call: TRBD2
cdr3_length: 15
clone_size: NA
cdr3_nt: TGCGCCAGCAGTGAGAGGACTAGGAACACCGGGGAGCTGTTTTTT
cdr3_aa: CASSERTRNTGELFF

v_call: TRBV30
j_call: TRBJ1-4
d_call: TRBD1
cdr3_length: 14
clone_size: NA
cdr3_nt: TGTGCCTGGAGATCAGGGGGGCGGAATGAAAAACTGTTTTTT
cdr3_aa: CAWRSGGRNEKLFF

v_call: TRBV7-9
j_call: TRBJ2-3
d_call: NA
cdr3_length: 14
clone_size: NA
cdr3_nt: TGTGCCAGCAGCGGAGTACGGGAGACAGATACGCAGTATTTT
cdr3_aa: CASSGVRETDTQYF

v_call: TRBV27
j_call: TRBJ2-5
d_call: NA
cdr3_length: 13
clone_size: NA
cdr3_nt: TGTGCCAGCAGTTTAAGAGAACGGGAGACCCAGTACTTC
cdr3_aa: CASSLRERETQYF

v_call: TRBV29-1
j_call: TRBJ2-5
d_call: NA
cdr3_length: 13
clone_size: many
cdr3_nt: TGCAGCGTTACCCCGACCACCCCCGAGACCCAGTACTTC
cdr3_aa: CSVTPTTPETQYF

v_call: TRBV6-4
j_call: TRBJ2-1
d_call: NA
cdr3_length: 15
clone_size: NA
cdr3_nt: TGTGCCGGCAAAAACCCAACAGAATTCTACAATGAGCAGTTCTTC
cdr3_aa: CAGKNPTEFYNEQFF

v_call: TRBV29-1
j_call: TRBJ2-3
d_call: NA
cdr3_length: 15
clone_size: NA
cdr3_nt: TGCAGCGTTGAAGATCTTAGCGACGGCACAGATACGCAGTATTTT
cdr3_aa: CSVEDLSDGTDTQYF

v_call: TRBV7-9
j_call: TRBJ1-2
d_call: TRBD1
cdr3_length: 14
clone_size: NA
cdr3_nt: TGTGCCAGCAGCTTAGAGGCAGGGGGCAGAAGCTACACCTTC
cdr3_aa: CASSLEAGGRSYTF

v_call: TRBV29-1
j_call: TRBJ1-4
d_call: NA
cdr3_length: 11
clone_size: NA
cdr3_nt: TGCAGCGGAGGGGGTGGTGAAAAACTGTTTTTT
cdr3_aa: CSGGGGEKLFF